The sequence of this T cell receptor (beta chain) was determined in a study of blood T cell repertoires in COVID-19. Study context: The United States, Italy and Spain provided the acute and convalescent COVID-19 samples. T cells, B-cell-depleted T cells, or PBMCs supplied cDNA or gDNA.

Original processing methods: Reference gene primer amplification yielded estimated nucleated cell counts. Using immunoSEQ multiplex PCR, the repertoire was profiled, and TCRdb retains in-frame clones only, with some absent. For V, J and clone size, that table is used; D and trimming come from the DNA. The sample holds 180,000 or so clones, 80% to 90% seen once. The ends lost 6 bases at V and 0 bases at J; junction bases unmatched: 7. CDR1 GTSNPN and CDR2 SVGIG come from the germline V gene (reference sequence). CDR3 length equals 14 residues. Sequenced input: peripheral blood. This receptor was taken from a human donor with active or convalescent COVID-19. The donor label of this sample is uncertain. The chain employs TRBV30 and TRBJ2-7; TRBD2 agrees at 8 bases. The CDR3 here is CACRLATSSYEQYF. CDR3 bases: TGTGCCTGCCGACTAGCGACAAGCTCCTACGAGCAGTACTTC.